This T cell receptor beta chain comes out of a study of shared clonotypes between healthy human individuals. Study-wide points: Since donors were few, the genetic and exposure-history diversity represented was limited.

The ends were cut back, 4 bases at V and 4 bases at J, with 12 bases in the middle. In germline, CDR1 is SGHDN, CDR2 FVKESK. This CDR3 region has 14 residues. On this clone: Its cognate antigen is unknown.

Method: immunoSEQ multiplex PCR; TCRdb's copy keeps in-frame clones and lacks some. In the table there are 2 million to 3 million clones, roughly 93% of which are singletons. The TCR originated in a man younger than 30 in good health. Some clones in this sample may be carry-over from other donors' samples. This chain connects TRBV14 to TRBJ2-3, with D perhaps matching TRBD1 or TRBD2 (5 bases each). The sequenced sample was naive CD4+ T cells from PBMCs. The subset is: CD45RA+ positively selected. The DNA of the CDR3 is TGTGCCAGCAGCCGACTGGGGGACGCAGATACGCAGTATTTT. This encodes CASSRLGDADTQYF. The variable domain in full, with the rest retrieved from reference TRBV14 and TRBJ2-3, is EAGVTQFPSHSVIEKGQTVTLRCDPISGHDNLYWYRRVMGKEIKFLLHFVKESKQDESGMPNNRFLAERTGGTYSTLKVQPAELEDSGVYFCASSRLGDADTQYFGPGTRLTVL.